One TCR beta chain is described in this entry. What it recognizes is unknown. The sample belongs to a study of OX40 agonist ivuxolimab in advanced cancers. Study-wide context: With ivuxolimab, an agonistic anti-OX40 (CD134) antibody, patients were treated. Patients with prior anti-PD-1, anti-PD-L1 or anti-CTLA-4 therapy were eligible; less than 50% had some. Study-level findings and limits: Individuals who were partial responders at 0.1-3.0 mg/kg had clonal expansion that ranked among the lowest. Antigen specificity remained undetermined for the expanded peripheral T cells.

This table comes from immunoSEQ multiplex PCR, and its TCRdb copy is limited to in-frame clones, with some not included. Found here are 60,000 to 70,000 clones, less than 90% of them singletons; the top ten hold about 2.3%. This CDR3 is 14 amino acids long. J was trimmed by 10 bases and V by 3 bases; bases with no gene match: 10. Germline assignment: CDR1 SGDLS and CDR2 YYNGEE. The source material was CD4+ or CD8+ T cells sorted from blood, sampled in a trial of the OX40 agonist ivuxolimab. The chain recombines TRBV9 with TRBJ1-1; 9 bases map to TRBD1. This TCR derives from an adult with an advanced solid tumor such as melanoma, head and neck, liver or kidney cancer. The CDR3 DNA is TGTGCCAGCAGCGCGAACAGGGGGCGGAGGGGAGCTTTCTTT. Its translation: CASSANRGRRGAFF.